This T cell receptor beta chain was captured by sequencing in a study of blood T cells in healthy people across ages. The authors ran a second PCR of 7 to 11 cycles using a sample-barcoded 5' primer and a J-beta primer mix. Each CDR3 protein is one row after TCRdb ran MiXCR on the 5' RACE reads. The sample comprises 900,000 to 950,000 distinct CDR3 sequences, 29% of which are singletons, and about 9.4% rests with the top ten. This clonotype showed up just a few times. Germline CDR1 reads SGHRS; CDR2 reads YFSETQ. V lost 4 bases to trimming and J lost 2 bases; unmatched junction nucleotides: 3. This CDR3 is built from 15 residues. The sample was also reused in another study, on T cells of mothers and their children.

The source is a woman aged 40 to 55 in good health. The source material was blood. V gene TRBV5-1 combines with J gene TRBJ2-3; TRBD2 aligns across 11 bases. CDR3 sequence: CASSGSGGDTDTQYF. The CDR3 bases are TGCGCCAGCAGCGGTAGCGGGGGGGACACAGATACGCAGTATTTT.